This T cell receptor beta chain was observed in a study of siplizumab effects on memory and regulatory T cells. Notes on the study in general: Unstimulated subsets were the mapping target of only a minor fraction of alloreactive clones. Contribution to the alloresponse seemed major for naive T cells, which also seemed more diverse than memory cells. The study found that mappable alloreactive CD4+ clones averaged around 72% Treg-derived with siplizumab and approximately 27% in controls.

CDR3 length equals 16 residues. The V segment lost 6 bases and the J segment 3 bases; nucleotides outside the gene matches: 11. Germline V CDR1 and CDR2: SNHLY, FYNNEI. In regard to this clone: Antigen specificity is unknown.

Measured with immunoSEQ multiplex PCR; TCRdb has only the in-frame clones, and not every one. The sample consists of approximately 100,000 clones, about 90% of them appearing once. Source material: CD4+ T cells sorted from blood. V usage is TRBV2 and J usage is TRBJ2-7; TRBD2 agrees at 10 bases. The sequence was collected from a human donor in good health. Some clones in this sample may be carry-over from other donors' samples. The CDR3 DNA reads as TGTGCCAGCAGCGGTTTGAGCGGGAGGGCGGTCTACGAGCAGTACTTC. This sequence encodes CASSGLSGRAVYEQYF.